The next 12 T cell receptor beta chains were all read from a single sample in a study of OX40 agonist ivuxolimab in advanced cancers. TCRdb's copy holds only in-frame clones and misses some; the assay was immunoSEQ multiplex PCR. The sample yields tens of thousands of clones, 75% to 95% seen once. Sample: CD4+ or CD8+ T cells sorted from blood, taken in a trial of the OX40 agonist ivuxolimab. The receptors come from an adult with an advanced solid tumor such as melanoma, head and neck, liver or kidney cancer.

The table lists this clone with a count of one. The J gene is TRBJ1-2, the V gene TRBV19; D is unresolved. The CDR3 covers 12 residues. Trimming cost V 1 base and J 7 bases, with 7 bases left between them. Germline CDR1 is LNHDA and CDR2 is SQIVND (reference sequence). The CDR3 DNA reads as TGTGCCAGTAGTATAGTTGGAATTGGCTACACCTTC. Protein sequence: CASSIVGIGYTF.

This chain joins TRBV25-1 and TRBJ1-1; D remains unclear. CDR1 and CDR2 from the germline V gene are MGHDK and SYGVNS. This CDR3 region has 13 residues. With 3 bases removed from V and 3 bases from J, the gap between germline ends came to 8 bases. CDR3 loop: CASSESSYTEAFF. CDR3 coding DNA: TGTGCCAGCAGTGAGTCCAGCTACACTGAAGCTTTCTTT.

This clone has a single count. The chain carries TRBV6-5 and TRBJ1-5, with 9 positions matching TRBD1. There are 15 residues in the CDR3. The trim removed 0 bases at V and 7 bases at J, leaving 4 bases unmatched. The germline V gene encodes CDR1 MNHEY and CDR2 SVGAGI. The DNA of the CDR3 is TGTGCCAGCAGTTACTCAGGACAGGGGAAACAGCCCCAGCATTTT. As protein: CASSYSGQGKQPQHF.

The chain is built from TRBV6-1 and TRBJ1-1; 8 bases fit TRBD1. V was pared by 1 base and J by 5 bases, with 6 bases of the junction left unmatched. Germline V gives CDR1 MNHNS, CDR2 SASEGT. The CDR3 is 15 amino acids. As DNA, the CDR3 is TGTGCCAGCAGTGAAGGGACAGGGCTTCGAACTGAAGCTTTCTTT. Its translation: CASSEGTGLRTEAFF.

The rearrangement joins TRBV7-8 to TRBJ1-1; tentatively, D is TRBD1 (5 bases). The CDR3 is 13 amino acids. The germline V and J ends were trimmed by 5 bases and 0 bases, with 7 bases remaining between them. In germline, CDR1 is SGHVS, CDR2 FQNEAQ. The CDR3 DNA follows: TGTGCCAGCAGCGCACAGGTGAACACTGAAGCTTTCTTT. Its protein is CASSAQVNTEAFF. The full variable domain, with the rest looked up from reference TRBV7-8 and TRBJ1-1, is GAGVSQSPRYKVAKRGQDVALRCDPISGHVSLFWYQQALGQGPEFLTYFQNEAQLDKSGLPSDRFFAERPEGSVSTLKIQRTQQEDSAVYLCASSAQVNTEAFFGQGTRLTVV.

The sample holds one count of this clone. V usage is TRBV28 and J usage is TRBJ1-1; no firm D call. Trimming stripped 1 base from V and 5 bases from J, with 8 bases between. The CDR3 extends over 13 amino acids. Germline V CDR1 and CDR2: MDHEN, SYDVKM. CDR3 in DNA: TGTGCCAGCAGTTTATCGGGGTTAACTGAAGCTTTCTTT. Translating gives CASSLSGLTEAFF. Variable domain in full (rest from reference TRBV28 and TRBJ1-1): DVKVTQSSRYLVKRTGEKVFLECVQDMDHENMFWYRQDPGLGLRLIYFSYDVKMKEKGDIPEGYSVSREKKERFSLILESASTNQTSMYLCASSLSGLTEAFFGQGTRLTVV.

The V gene is TRBV6-1, the J gene TRBJ2-1, with 7 bases that match TRBD2. CDR3 length equals 14 residues. Per the germline V gene, CDR1 is MNHNS and CDR2 is SASEGT. The ends lost 6 bases at V and 7 bases at J; junction bases unmatched: 9. CDR3 in amino acids: CASSPSGEWNEQFF. The CDR3 DNA reads TGTGCCAGCAGCCCTAGCGGCGAATGGAATGAGCAGTTCTTC.

The chain employs TRBV20-1 and TRBJ2-3; no reliable D call. V lost 3 bases to trimming and J lost 9 bases, with 7 bases between them. CDR3 length equals 10 residues. Germline V gene lookup returns CDR1 DFQATT and CDR2 SNEGSKA (reference sequence). The CDR3: CSARSGTQYF. DNA of the CDR3: TGCAGTGCTAGGTCTGGAACGCAGTATTTT.

The chain combines TRBV2 with TRBJ2-7; 9 nucleotides align to TRBD1. The junction had 4 bases not matched to a gene; V was cut back by 7 bases and J by 3 bases. The CDR3 consists of 13 residues. From germline, CDR1 is SNHLY and CDR2 FYNNEI. Here the CDR3 reads CASKGQGLYEQYF. Here the CDR3 DNA reads TGTGCCAGCAAGGGACAGGGACTCTACGAGCAGTACTTC. Filled out from reference TRBV2 and TRBJ2-7, the complete variable domain reads EPEVTQTPSHQVTQMGQEVILRCVPISNHLYFYWYRQILGQKVEFLVSFYNNEISEKSEIFDDQFSVERPDGSNFTLKIRSTKLEDSAMYFCASKGQGLYEQYFGPGTRLTVT.

This chain links TRBV28 with TRBJ2-3; D not certain. The CDR3 extends over 15 amino acids. The germline gives CDR1 MDHEN, CDR2 SYDVKM. Trimming removed 5 bases from V and 1 base from J, with 13 bases in between. The CDR3 loop is CASSPDRRRTDTQYF. The CDR3, as DNA: TGTGCCAGCAGTCCGGATAGGCGACGCACAGATACGCAGTATTTT. Filled out from reference TRBV28 and TRBJ2-3, the complete variable domain reads DVKVTQSSRYLVKRTGEKVFLECVQDMDHENMFWYRQDPGLGLRLIYFSYDVKMKEKGDIPEGYSVSREKKERFSLILESASTNQTSMYLCASSPDRRRTDTQYFGPGTRLTVL.

The chain has TRBV2 and TRBJ1-1; TRBD1 might be the D (5 bases). The V end lost 10 bases, the J end lost 0 bases, and 12 bases lay between the germline ends. There are 13 residues in the CDR3. CDR1 and CDR2 (germline): SNHLY, FYNNEI. The CDR3 loop is CATMGQMNTEAFF. CDR3 sequence (DNA): TGTGCCACCATGGGGCAGATGAACACTGAAGCTTTCTTT. Looking up the rest from reference TRBV2 and TRBJ1-1 gives the full variable domain: EPEVTQTPSHQVTQMGQEVILRCVPISNHLYFYWYRQILGQKVEFLVSFYNNEISEKSEIFDDQFSVERPDGSNFTLKIRSTKLEDSAMYFCATMGQMNTEAFFGQGTRLTVV.

The V gene is TRBV30, the J gene TRBJ2-5, with D possibly matching TRBD1 (5 bases). The germline V and J ends were trimmed by 3 bases and 7 bases, with 15 bases remaining between them. The CDR3 has 13 amino acids. Germline V gene data show CDR1 as GTSNPN and CDR2 as SVGIG (reference sequence). In DNA, the CDR3 is TGTGCCTGGAGCGGGCAGGGAATGGGGACCCAGTACTTC. Its translation is CAWSGQGMGTQYF.